This T cell receptor beta chain was profiled in a study of cytomegalovirus exposure and HLA in healthy donors. General study points: Data from an earlier analysis indicated that most TCR beta V segments were productive either about 90% or about 30% of the time.

The PCR made use of 60 Vbeta and 13 Jbeta primers. Data came from immunoSEQ multiplex PCR; TCRdb stores just in-frame clones and leaves some out. The sample holds 150,000 or so clones; roughly 80% are singletons and the top ten take around 1.5%. As to this clone: Its cognate antigen is unknown.

CDR1 is MNHNS and CDR2 is SASEGT in the germline V gene. V shed 0 bases and J 2 bases; nucleotides not matched to a gene: 6. The CDR3 has 16 residues. The V and J genes are TRBV6-1 and TRBJ1-2, with 7 bases fitting TRBD1. What was sequenced was PBMCs. The source of this sequence is a female donor in good health and CMV-seronegative. CDR3 region: CASSEASGTANYGYTF. The CDR3 DNA follows: TGTGCCAGCAGTGAAGCCTCCGGGACAGCCAACTATGGCTACACCTTC.